This T cell receptor beta chain is drawn from a study of blood T cell repertoires in COVID-19. Study overall: The United States, Italy and Spain supplied acute and convalescent COVID-19 samples. The cDNA or gDNA used as material had been derived from T cells, B-cell-depleted T cells, or PBMCs.

A Seattle source enrolled patients during active infection and followed them longitudinally. Sequenced by immunoSEQ multiplex PCR; TCRdb stores in-frame clones only, minus some. The sample contains a few hundred thousand clones, more than 70% of which appear only once. The germline V gene has CDR1 SGHNT and CDR2 YENEEA. This CDR3 contains 14 residues. The V end was cut by 4 bases, the J end by 0 bases, with 6 bases between. The material sequenced was peripheral blood. The receptor was isolated from a woman aged 25 to 39 with COVID-19, enrolled during active disease. The V gene is TRBV11-3, the J gene TRBJ1-4; no reliable D call. CDR3: CASSSVATNEKLFF. For the CDR3, the DNA is TGTGCCAGCAGCTCGGTCGCAACTAATGAAAAACTGTTTTTT.